The rows below give T cell receptor beta chains drawn from one sample of a study of Graves' ophthalmopathy and Graves' hyperthyroidism. TCRdb called the multiplex PCR reads again in MiXCR, with one record for every CDR3 protein. The sample carries roughly 500,000 distinct CDR3 sequences, approximately 15% recorded once. Sequencing input: blood. Receptor source: a woman aged 25 to 45 with Graves' ophthalmopathy. Each CDR3 is given with its conserved first and last residue. D genes are given only for firm matches. Where a row states a size, it is once, few, many or the class of an expanded clone; other rows omit it.

>TRBV6-5|TRBJ2-5|many|.
CASSYSGQKETQYF
TGTGCCAGCAGTTACTCTGGGCAGAAAGAGACCCAGTACTTC
>TRBV11-2|TRBJ2-5|few|TRBD2
CASSPKTSGGAETQYF
TGTGCCAGCAGCCCGAAGACTAGCGGGGGGGCGGAGACCCAGTACTTC
>TRBV20-1|TRBJ2-5|few|.
CSLRRGRETQYF
TGCAGCCTCCGGAGGGGGAGAGAGACCCAGTACTTC
>TRBV5-5|TRBJ1-2|many|.
CASSLLNVGVGYTF
TGTGCCAGCAGCTTGTTGAATGTGGGGGTTGGCTACACCTTC
>TRBV6-2/TRBV6-3|TRBJ1-5|many|.
CASRSGLEGNQPQHF
TGTGCCAGCAGGTCGGGGTTAGAGGGCAATCAGCCCCAGCATTTT
>TRBV12-3/TRBV12-4|TRBJ1-1|many|TRBD1
CASRRDSCPIGCEAFF
TGTGCCAGCAGACGGGACAGCTGCCCGATCGGTTGTGAAGCTTTCTTT
>TRBV29-1|TRBJ2-5|many|.
CSVDREWETQYF
TGCAGCGTTGATAGGGAATGGGAGACCCAGTACTTC
>TRBV20-1|TRBJ2-7|.|TRBD1
CSAAGQGTNEQYF
TGCAGTGCCGCGGGACAGGGGACTAACGAGCAGTACTTC
>TRBV5-1|TRBJ2-2|many|TRBD2
CASSLTGTRPTGELFF
TGCGCCAGCAGCTTGACCGGGACTAGGCCTACCGGGGAGCTGTTTTTT
>TRBV5-1|TRBJ1-1|many|TRBD1
CASSLGQGGYTEAFF
TGCGCCAGCAGCTTGGGGCAGGGGGGATACACTGAAGCTTTCTTT
>TRBV12-3/TRBV12-4|TRBJ2-7|many|TRBD2
CASSPGLTYHEQYF
TGTGCCAGCAGCCCGGGACTAACTTACCACGAGCAGTACTTC
>TRBV29-1|TRBJ1-1|many|.
CSVDRNTEAFF
TGCAGCGTTGACAGGAACACTGAAGCTTTCTTT
>TRBV12-3/TRBV12-4|TRBJ2-4|many|.
CASSLVTRTKNIQYF
TGTGCCAGCAGTTTAGTGACACGTACCAAAAACATTCAGTACTTC
>TRBV7-2|TRBJ2-7|.|.
CASSLVPGAGEQYF
TGTGCCAGCAGCTTAGTCCCGGGGGCGGGGGAGCAGTACTTC
>TRBV7-9|TRBJ1-1|few|.
CASSLWAGENTEAFF
TGTGCCAGCAGCTTATGGGCCGGGGAGAACACTGAAGCTTTCTTT
>TRBV19|TRBJ1-1|many|.
CASSVTGTANTEAFF
TGTGCCAGTAGCGTCACCGGGACCGCGAACACTGAAGCTTTCTTT
>TRBV4-1|TRBJ2-2|.|TRBD1
CASKWTGENTGELFF
TGCGCCAGCAAGTGGACAGGGGAGAACACCGGGGAGCTGTTTTTT
>TRBV12-3/TRBV12-4|TRBJ1-1|many|.
CASSLAPSNTEAFF
TGTGCCAGCAGTTTAGCTCCGTCGAACACTGAAGCTTTCTTT
>TRBV6-1|TRBJ2-2|.|TRBD2
CASSLGTSGGAERELFF
TGTGCCAGCAGCCTGGGGACTAGCGGGGGGGCCGAAAGGGAGCTGTTTTTT
>TRBV11-1|TRBJ1-1|many|.
CASSLSPKGNTEAFF
TGTGCCAGCAGCTTAAGTCCGAAAGGGAACACTGAAGCTTTCTTT
>TRBV5-1|TRBJ1-1|few|.
CASSLESPTEAFF
TGCGCCAGCAGCTTAGAGAGTCCTACTGAAGCTTTCTTT
>TRBV9|TRBJ1-6|.|TRBD1
CASSVSGTADSPLHF
TGTGCCAGCAGCGTCTCCGGGACAGCCGATTCACCCCTCCACTTT
>TRBV18|TRBJ1-1|many|.
CASSPAGTMNTEAFF
TGTGCCAGCTCACCGGCCGGGACAATGAACACTGAAGCTTTCTTT
>TRBV4-1|TRBJ2-2|many|.
CASSQGPTGELFF
TGCGCCAGCAGCCAAGGGCCGACCGGGGAGCTGTTTTTT
>TRBV28|TRBJ2-2|many|TRBD2
CASGRGAGEWYTGELFF
TGTGCCAGCGGGCGGGGGGCAGGGGAATGGTACACCGGGGAGCTGTTTTTT
>TRBV13|TRBJ1-1|.|TRBD1
CASSLDGGTGTANTEAFF
TGTGCCAGCAGCTTAGATGGGGGAACCGGGACAGCGAACACTGAAGCTTTCTTT
>TRBV20-1|TRBJ2-5|.|TRBD2
CSAKSVAGGAETQYF
TGCAGTGCCAAAAGCGTAGCGGGAGGGGCAGAGACCCAGTACTTC
>TRBV11-2|TRBJ1-2|many|.
CASSYPGANYGYTF
TGTGCCAGCAGCTACCCTGGGGCTAACTATGGCTACACCTTC
>TRBV5-1|TRBJ2-2|.|TRBD1
CASSRDSANTGELFF
TGCGCCAGCAGCCGGGACAGCGCGAACACCGGGGAGCTGTTTTTT
>TRBV28|TRBJ2-7|many|.
CASNLRATGTYSYEQYF
TGTGCCAGCAATCTAAGGGCAACCGGGACGTACTCCTACGAGCAGTACTTC
>TRBV5-1|TRBJ2-5|few|.
CASSLAENPETQYF
TGCGCCAGCAGCTTGGCAGAAAACCCAGAGACCCAGTACTTC
>TRBV30|TRBJ2-3|many|TRBD2
CAWRELAGEADTQYF
TGTGCCTGGAGGGAACTAGCGGGAGAGGCAGATACGCAGTATTTT
>TRBV6-1|TRBJ1-2|many|TRBD1
CASSDGDRNYGYTF
TGTGCCAGCAGTGATGGGGACAGAAACTATGGCTACACCTTC
>TRBV28|TRBJ2-7|many|.
CASSPLGGAYEQYF
TGTGCCAGCAGTCCCCTGGGGGGGGCATACGAGCAGTACTTC
>TRBV10-3|TRBJ2-7|many|.
CAISEQAYEQYF
TGTGCCATCAGTGAACAGGCTTACGAGCAGTACTTC
>TRBV5-1|TRBJ2-2|many|.
CASSFPTSFGELFF
TGCGCCAGCAGCTTCCCTACCTCGTTTGGGGAGCTGTTTTTT
>TRBV2|TRBJ1-5|.|.
CASSEARRAGQPQHF
TGTGCCAGCAGTGAAGCCCGAAGAGCGGGGCAGCCCCAGCATTTT
>TRBV12-3/TRBV12-4|TRBJ2-5|.|.
CASSSSGLKETQYF
TGTGCCAGCAGTTCTTCAGGGCTAAAAGAGACCCAGTACTTC
>TRBV28|TRBJ1-5|many|.
CASSLNGNQPQHF
TGTGCCAGCAGTTTAAATGGGAATCAGCCCCAGCATTTT
>TRBV6-5|TRBJ2-7|once|.
CASSYTETLSYEQYF
TGTGCCAGCAGTTACACAGAAACTCTATCCTACGAGCAGTACTTC
>TRBV30|TRBJ2-5|.|TRBD1
CAWALQGARETQYF
TGTGCCTGGGCCCTACAGGGGGCTAGGGAGACCCAGTACTTC
>TRBV2|TRBJ2-2|many|.
CASSEALSLTGELFF
TGTGCCAGCAGTGAAGCGCTTTCATTGACCGGGGAGCTGTTTTTT
>TRBV7-2|TRBJ2-5|many|.
CASSLMRGNQETQYF
TGTGCCAGCAGCTTAATGCGGGGAAACCAAGAGACCCAGTACTTC
>TRBV11-2|TRBJ2-5|.|.
CASSLVEDTQYF
TGTGCCAGCAGCTTAGTTGAAGATACCCAGTACTTC
>TRBV27|TRBJ2-5|.|.
CASSSYQGSHQETQYF
TGTGCCAGCAGTTCCTACCAGGGAAGTCACCAAGAGACCCAGTACTTC
>TRBV6-5|TRBJ1-5|many|TRBD1
CASNLEETGATYNQPQHF
TGTGCCAGCAATTTGGAGGAAACAGGGGCGACCTACAATCAGCCCCAGCATTTT
>TRBV30|TRBJ1-2|many|.
CAWSVRRVDGYTF
TGTGCCTGGAGTGTACGGCGGGTTGATGGCTACACCTTC
>TRBV2|TRBJ2-5|many|.
CASSENGLNQETQYF
TGTGCCAGCAGTGAAAATGGCCTAAACCAAGAGACCCAGTACTTC
>TRBV11-3|TRBJ2-5|many|.
CASSLIIQETQYF
TGTGCCAGCAGCTTAATCATCCAAGAGACCCAGTACTTC
>TRBV18|TRBJ2-5|.|.
CASSPTVGHRETQYF
TGTGCCAGCTCACCAACAGTAGGCCATCGAGAGACCCAGTACTTC
>TRBV12-3/TRBV12-4|TRBJ2-2|many|.
CASITLTTWRSNTGELFF
TGTGCCAGCATCACACTGACAACCTGGAGGTCGAACACCGGGGAGCTGTTTTTT
>TRBV30|TRBJ1-2|many|.
CAWRAADSNYGYTF
TGTGCCTGGAGGGCCGCTGATTCCAACTATGGCTACACCTTC
>TRBV6-4|TRBJ2-5|many|TRBD2
CASSEEAGDQETQYF
TGTGCCAGCAGTGAAGAGGCGGGGGACCAAGAGACCCAGTACTTC
>TRBV6-1|TRBJ1-5|many|TRBD1
CASRVGTASNQPQHF
TGTGCCAGCAGGGTCGGGACAGCGAGCAATCAGCCCCAGCATTTT
>TRBV3-1|TRBJ2-7|few|TRBD2
CASSQISGRGYEQYF
TGTGCCAGCAGCCAAATTAGCGGGAGGGGCTACGAGCAGTACTTC
>TRBV28|TRBJ2-2|many|TRBD2
CASGTSGVTGELFF
TGTGCCAGCGGGACTAGCGGGGTTACCGGGGAGCTGTTTTTT
>TRBV28|TRBJ2-2|.|.
CASPDQGGRGKTGELFF
TGTGCCAGCCCCGATCAAGGGGGAAGGGGAAAGACCGGGGAGCTGTTTTTT
>TRBV3-1|TRBJ1-2|many|.
CASSQGGDGYTF
TGTGCCAGCAGCCAAGGAGGGGATGGCTACACCTTC
>TRBV9|TRBJ2-7|.|.
CASSPSLRSYEQYF
TGTGCCAGCAGCCCAAGCCTCCGTTCATACGAGCAGTACTTC